This T cell receptor beta chain was recovered during a study of T cell changes during pregnancy in multiple sclerosis. The germline V gene encodes CDR1 LNHDA and CDR2 SQIVND (reference sequence). This CDR3 spans 12 amino acids. The germline V and J ends were trimmed by 4 bases and 5 bases, with 6 bases remaining between them. Only a few counts were recorded for this clone. Sequenced by immunoSEQ multiplex PCR; TCRdb stores in-frame clones only, minus some. Found here are around 70,000 clones, roughly 92% of them singletons; the top ten hold 2% to 2.5%. The TCR originated in a female donor with multiple sclerosis, enrolled in a pregnancy study. Source: peripheral blood, taken before pregnancy. V and J are TRBV19 and TRBJ1-5, with a tentative D call TRBD1 (5 bases). The CDR3 reads CASSTGYQPQHF. The CDR3 region has the DNA TGTGCCAGTAGTACAGGGTATCAGCCCCAGCATTTT.